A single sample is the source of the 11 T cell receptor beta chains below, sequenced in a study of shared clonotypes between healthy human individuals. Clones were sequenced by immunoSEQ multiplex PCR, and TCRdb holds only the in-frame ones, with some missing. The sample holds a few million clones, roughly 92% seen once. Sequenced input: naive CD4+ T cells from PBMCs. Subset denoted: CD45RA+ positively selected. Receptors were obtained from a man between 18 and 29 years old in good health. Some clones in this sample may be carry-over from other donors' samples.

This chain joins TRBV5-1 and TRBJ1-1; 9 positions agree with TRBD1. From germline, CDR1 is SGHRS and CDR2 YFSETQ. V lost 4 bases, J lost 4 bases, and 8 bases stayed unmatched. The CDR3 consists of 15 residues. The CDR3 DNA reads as TGCGCCAGCAGCCAAGGGACAGGGTGGGCCACTGAAGCTTTCTTT. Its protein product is CASSQGTGWATEAFF.

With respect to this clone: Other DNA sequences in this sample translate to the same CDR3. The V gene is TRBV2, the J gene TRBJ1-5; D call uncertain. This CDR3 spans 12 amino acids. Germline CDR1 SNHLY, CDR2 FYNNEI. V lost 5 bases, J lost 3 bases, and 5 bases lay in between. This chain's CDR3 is CASSRDNQPQHF. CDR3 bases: TGTGCCAGCAGTCGTGACAATCAGCCCCAGCATTTT.

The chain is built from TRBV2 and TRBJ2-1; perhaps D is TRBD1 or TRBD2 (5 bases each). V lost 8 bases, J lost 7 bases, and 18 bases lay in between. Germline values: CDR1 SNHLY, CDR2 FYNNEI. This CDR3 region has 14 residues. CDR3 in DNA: TGTGCCAGCGCGGCCGGGACCCCTCCAAATGAGCAGTTCTTC. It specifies CASAAGTPPNEQFF.

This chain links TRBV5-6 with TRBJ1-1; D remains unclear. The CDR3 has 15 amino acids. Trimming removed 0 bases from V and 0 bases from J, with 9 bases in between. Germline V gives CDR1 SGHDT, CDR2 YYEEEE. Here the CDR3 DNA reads TGTGCCAGCAGCTTGGTAACCCTTATGAACACTGAAGCTTTCTTT. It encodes CASSLVTLMNTEAFF.

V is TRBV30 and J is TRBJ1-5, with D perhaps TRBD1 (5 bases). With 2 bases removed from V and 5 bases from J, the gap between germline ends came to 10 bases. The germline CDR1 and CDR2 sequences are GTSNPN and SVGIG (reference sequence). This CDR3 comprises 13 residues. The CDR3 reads CAWSIRAHQPQHF. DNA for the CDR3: TGTGCCTGGAGTATCAGGGCGCATCAGCCCCAGCATTTT.

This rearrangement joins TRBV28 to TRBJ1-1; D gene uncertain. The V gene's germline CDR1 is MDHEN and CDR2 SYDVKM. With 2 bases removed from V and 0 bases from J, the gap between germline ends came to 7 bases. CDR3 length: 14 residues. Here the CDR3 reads CASSLGSMNTEAFF. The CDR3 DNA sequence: TGTGCCAGCAGTTTAGGGAGTATGAACACTGAAGCTTTCTTT.

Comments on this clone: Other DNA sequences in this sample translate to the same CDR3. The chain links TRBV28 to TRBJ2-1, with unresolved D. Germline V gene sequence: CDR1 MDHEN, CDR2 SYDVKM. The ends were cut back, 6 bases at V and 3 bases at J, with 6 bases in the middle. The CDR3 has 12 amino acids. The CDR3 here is CASSLFYNEQFF. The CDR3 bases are TGTGCCAGCAGCCTATTCTACAATGAGCAGTTCTTC.

CDR3 amino acids: CASRDFSGEQYF. The CDR3 nucleotides are TGTGCCAGCAGAGACTTCTCCGGCGAGCAGTACTTC. The genes are TRBV7-8 and TRBJ2-7; D unclear. The germline gives CDR1 SGHVS, CDR2 FQNEAQ. The CDR3 is 12 residues long. V was cut by 6 bases and J by 6 bases, with 12 bases left in between.

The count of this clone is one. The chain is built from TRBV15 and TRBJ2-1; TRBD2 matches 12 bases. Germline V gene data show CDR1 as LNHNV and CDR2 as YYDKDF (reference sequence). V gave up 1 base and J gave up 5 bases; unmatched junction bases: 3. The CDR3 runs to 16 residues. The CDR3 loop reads CATSRGTSGKNNEQFF. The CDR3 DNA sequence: TGTGCCACCAGCAGAGGGACTAGCGGGAAAAACAATGAGCAGTTCTTC.

CDR3 nucleotide sequence: TGTGCCAGCAGCCCAGGGACTAGCGGAAGGAGCACAGATACGCAGTATTTT. Protein: CASSPGTSGRSTDTQYF. The chain carries TRBV4-2 and TRBJ2-3; 11 positions match TRBD2. Germline V gene data show CDR1 as LGHNA and CDR2 as YNFKEQ. The V gene end was trimmed by 4 bases and the J gene end by 0 bases; junction bases not matched to a gene: 6. CDR3 length: 17 amino acids.

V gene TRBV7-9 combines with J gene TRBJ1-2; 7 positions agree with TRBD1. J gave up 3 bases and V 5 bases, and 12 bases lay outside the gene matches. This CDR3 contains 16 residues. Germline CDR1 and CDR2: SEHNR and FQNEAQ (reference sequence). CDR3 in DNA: TGTGCCAGCAGCCATCCCGACTTTACAGGGGACTATGGCTACACCTTC. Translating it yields CASSHPDFTGDYGYTF.